The clone carrying this T cell receptor beta chain was seen more than once but under ten times. Its antigen remains unidentified. Prepared TCR beta cDNA libraries contained unique molecular identifiers. TCRdb reanalysed the PCR reads using MiXCR and keeps one entry per CDR3 protein. In the table there are roughly 600,000 distinct CDR3 sequences, 44% of which are singletons. This entry comes from a study of post-analysis software for immune sequencing data. Study-wide results and caveats: Strong same-batch co-clustering of samples appeared with F measure clustering.

The sequencing sample was made of blood. The TCR originated in a girl aged 10-17 years with multiple sclerosis.

CDR3 amino acids: CASSHPLSSGPYNEQFF. The CDR3 coding sequence is TGCGCCAGCAGCCATCCCCTCTCTAGCGGCCCATACAATGAGCAGTTCTTC. The chain combines TRBV4-1 with TRBJ2-1, with TRBD2 identical over 7 bases. CDR1 and CDR2 (germline): MGHRA, YSYEKL. Trimming took 3 bases from V and 4 from J; bases not matched to a gene: 12. The CDR3 is made up of 17 amino acids.